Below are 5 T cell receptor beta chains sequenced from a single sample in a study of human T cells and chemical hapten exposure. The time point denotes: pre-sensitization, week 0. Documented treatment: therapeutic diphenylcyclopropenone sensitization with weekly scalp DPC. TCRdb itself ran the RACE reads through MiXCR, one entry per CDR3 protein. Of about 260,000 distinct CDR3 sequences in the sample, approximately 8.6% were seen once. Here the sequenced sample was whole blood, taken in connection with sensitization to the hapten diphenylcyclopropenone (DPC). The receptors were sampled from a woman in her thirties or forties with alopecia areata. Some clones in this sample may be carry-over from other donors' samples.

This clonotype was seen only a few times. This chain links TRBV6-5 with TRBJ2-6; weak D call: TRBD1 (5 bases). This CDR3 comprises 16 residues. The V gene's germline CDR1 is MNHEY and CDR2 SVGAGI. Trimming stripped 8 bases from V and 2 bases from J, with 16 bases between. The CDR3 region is CASQHQPTAGANVLTF. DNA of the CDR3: TGTGCCAGCCAACATCAACCGACAGCTGGGGCCAACGTCCTGACTTTC.

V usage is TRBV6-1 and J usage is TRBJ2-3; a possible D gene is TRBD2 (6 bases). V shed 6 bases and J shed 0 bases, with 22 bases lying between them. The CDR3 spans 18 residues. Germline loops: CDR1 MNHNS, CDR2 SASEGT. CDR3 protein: CASSLQVGGLSSTDTQYF. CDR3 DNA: TGTGCCAGCAGCCTTCAAGTTGGAGGGCTCTCTAGCACAGATACGCAGTATTTT.

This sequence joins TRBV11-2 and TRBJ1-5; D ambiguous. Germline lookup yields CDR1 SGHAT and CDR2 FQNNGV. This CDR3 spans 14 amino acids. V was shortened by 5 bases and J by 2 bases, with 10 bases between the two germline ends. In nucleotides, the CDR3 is TGTGCCAGCAGCCCCAGAGATCGCAATCAGCCCCAGCATTTT. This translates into CASSPRDRNQPQHF. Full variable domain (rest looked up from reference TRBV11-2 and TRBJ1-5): EAGVAQSPRYKIIEKRQSVAFWCNPISGHATLYWYQQILGQGPKLLIQFQNNGVVDDSQLPKDRFSAERLKGVDSTLKIQPAKLEDSAVYLCASSPRDRNQPQHFGDGTRLSIL.

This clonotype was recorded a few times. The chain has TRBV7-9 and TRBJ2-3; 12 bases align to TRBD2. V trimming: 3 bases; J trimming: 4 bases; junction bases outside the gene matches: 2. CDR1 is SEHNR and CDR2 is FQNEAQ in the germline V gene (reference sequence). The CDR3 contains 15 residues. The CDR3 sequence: CASSLTSGRADTQYF. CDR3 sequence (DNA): TGTGCCAGCAGCTTGACTAGCGGGAGAGCAGATACGCAGTATTTT.

This CDR3 reads CASSYLRERNEQFF. The CDR3 DNA follows: TGTGCCAGCAGCTACCTACGGGAGCGTAATGAGCAGTTCTTC. This chain connects TRBV13 to TRBJ2-1; D is possibly TRBD2 (6 bases). The CDR3 totals 14 residues. Germline loops: CDR1 PRHDT, CDR2 FYEKMQ (reference sequence). Trimming cost V 4 bases and J 7 bases, with 14 bases left between them.